This entry lists 8 T cell receptor beta chains sequenced from one sample in a study of T-cell reconstitution after alpha-beta-depleted transplantation in children. Researchers prepared the TCRbeta library using unique molecular identifiers, the study reports. TCRdb reprocessed the PCR reads via MiXCR and lists one record per CDR3 protein. Seen here are about 240,000 distinct CDR3 sequences, over 20% observed once, and the top ten hold less than 3.5%. Sequenced material: PBMCs, taken before TCRalphabeta/CD19-depleted stem cell transplant. The receptors were gathered from a girl aged 2-10 years with Fanconi anemia, due to receive a stem cell transplant.

This clonotype was seen ten or more times. V usage is TRBV29-1 and J usage is TRBJ2-2; TRBD1 aligns across 7 bases. CDR1 and CDR2 (germline): SQVTM, ANQGSEA. V lost 6 bases to trimming and J lost 3 bases; unmatched junction nucleotides: 7. The CDR3 has 14 amino acids. CDR3 DNA sequence: TGCAGCGTGGGAAGACAGGGAGACACCGGGGAGCTGTTTTTT. Amino acid sequence: CSVGRQGDTGELFF.

J is TRBJ2-5 and V is TRBV12-3 or TRBV12-4; 8 bases fit TRBD2. This CDR3 has 15 residues. The junction had 6 bases not matched to a gene; V was cut back by 3 bases and J by 3 bases. The CDR3 region is CASSFDGRAEETQYF. DNA of the CDR3: TGTGCCAGCAGTTTTGACGGGAGGGCCGAAGAGACCCAGTACTTC.

This clonotype appeared many times. The DNA of the CDR3 is TGTGCCAGCAGTGCCTACAGGGGGCCCTATGGCTACACCTTC. This translates into CASSAYRGPYGYTF. The gene calls are TRBV6-1 and TRBJ1-2; the match to TRBD1 covers 9 bases. The germline V gene has CDR1 MNHNS and CDR2 SASEGT. This CDR3 has 14 amino acids. Unmatched junction bases numbered 4, after V lost 4 bases and J lost 4 bases.

The table lists this clonotype with many counts. The chain employs TRBV20-1 and TRBJ2-6; possibly TRBD1 or TRBD2 for D (5 bases each). Germline V gene data show CDR1 as DFQATT and CDR2 as SNEGSKA (reference sequence). V was cut by 0 bases and J by 0 bases, with 12 bases left in between. The CDR3 consists of 17 residues. CDR3 loop: CSARDLRGVSGANVLTF. In nucleotides, the CDR3 is TGCAGTGCTAGAGATCTTAGAGGGGTCTCTGGGGCCAACGTCCTGACTTTC.

This clonotype was observed many times. The chain links TRBV5-4 to TRBJ2-1; TRBD2 matches at 12 bases. CDR1 is SGHNT and CDR2 is YYREEE in the germline V gene (reference sequence). This CDR3 has 15 residues. V lost 2 bases, J lost 4 bases, and 1 base stayed unmatched. The CDR3 DNA is TGTGCCAGCAGCTTAGGGACTAGCGGGTACAATGAGCAGTTCTTC. Translation: CASSLGTSGYNEQFF.

The rearrangement joins TRBV20-1 to TRBJ1-1; weak D call: TRBD1 (6 bases). There are 12 residues in the CDR3. Germline V gene data show CDR1 as DFQATT and CDR2 as SNEGSKA (reference sequence). The V gene lost 3 bases and the J gene lost 9 bases, with 14 bases spanning the gap. The CDR3 region is CSARLIGGKAFF. Here the CDR3 DNA reads TGCAGTGCTAGGCTGATAGGGGGGAAAGCTTTCTTT.

The sample holds many counts of this clonotype. V and J are TRBV15 and TRBJ2-7, with D unclear. The V gene lost 0 bases and the J gene lost 4 bases, with 10 bases spanning the gap. This CDR3 is built from 14 residues. Germline assignment: CDR1 LNHNV and CDR2 YYDKDF (reference sequence). CDR3 nucleotides: TGTGCCACCAGCAGAGATCTAGTGTGGTACGAGCAGTACTTC. Amino acid sequence: CATSRDLVWYEQYF.

This clonotype occurred a few times. The V call is TRBV12-3 or TRBV12-4, the J call TRBJ1-3, with unresolved D. This CDR3 region has 15 residues. V dropped 3 bases and J dropped 4 bases, with 13 bases sitting between them. The CDR3 protein is CASSFSGASGNTIYF. In DNA form, the CDR3 reads TGTGCCAGCAGTTTTTCAGGCGCATCCGGAAACACCATATATTTT.